The sequence of this T cell receptor beta chain was determined in a study of T-cell memory formation after mild COVID-19. Study as a whole: The study found TCR clusters largely donor specific.

With regard to this clonotype: Its antigen is as yet unknown.

TCRdb recomputed calls from the 5' RACE reads with MiXCR, one row per CDR3 protein. Here the sample spans roughly 580,000 distinct CDR3 sequences, roughly 17% being singletons. V gave up 5 bases and J gave up 8 bases; unmatched junction bases: 5. The CDR3 consists of 12 residues. Notes on the study in general: Pre-infection memory carried some responding clones, suggesting that cross-reactive memory joined. CD4/CD8 balance held among clones contracting day 15 to 85, and later expanders leaned CD4+.

The rearrangement uses TRBV12-3 or TRBV12-4 and TRBJ1-2, with 7 bases fitting TRBD1. Material for sequencing was PBMCs or a T cell subset sorted from them (not recorded which). This receptor was identified in an adult woman who had mild COVID-19 (a few samples of this study predate the infection). Cell type and time point are not known. CDR3 sequence (DNA): TGTGCCAGCAGTCCACAGGGGCGAGGCTACACCTTC. Translating gives CASSPQGRGYTF.